This TCR beta chain was sequenced for a study of CD8+CD57+ T cells in acquired aplastic anemia. The wider study: The DNA of sorted CD4+ and CD8+ cells averaged around 3 ug. Findings and caveats of the study: Statistical testing detected no significant gap in CD8+ Simpson's diversity between patients and controls.

For sequencing, patients were chosen who had shown expansion of CD8+CD57+ cells by flow cytometry. All participating patients were living with severe acquired aplastic anemia. TCR beta VDJ combinations and CDR3 sequences were profiled from genomic DNA. Using its own MiXCR run on the reads, TCRdb lists one record per CDR3 protein. The sample includes about 180,000 distinct CDR3 sequences, more than 60% of them seen just once. This clonotype was found a few times. Its antigen remains unidentified. From germline, CDR1 is SGHVS and CDR2 FQNEAQ. The V and J ends lost 5 bases and 2 bases, in that order; junction bases with no gene match: 9. The CDR3 length is 16 residues.

This TCR came from a human donor with aplastic anemia. Sequencing used sorted CD4+, CD8+, or CD8+CD57+ T cells (not recorded which) from PBMCs. The chain carries TRBV7-8 and TRBJ2-7; the match to TRBD1 covers 10 bases. The CDR3 nucleotides are TGTGCCAGCAGCATCGACTCCGGGACAGGGGCCTACGAGCAGTACTTC. Translation gives CASSIDSGTGAYEQYF.